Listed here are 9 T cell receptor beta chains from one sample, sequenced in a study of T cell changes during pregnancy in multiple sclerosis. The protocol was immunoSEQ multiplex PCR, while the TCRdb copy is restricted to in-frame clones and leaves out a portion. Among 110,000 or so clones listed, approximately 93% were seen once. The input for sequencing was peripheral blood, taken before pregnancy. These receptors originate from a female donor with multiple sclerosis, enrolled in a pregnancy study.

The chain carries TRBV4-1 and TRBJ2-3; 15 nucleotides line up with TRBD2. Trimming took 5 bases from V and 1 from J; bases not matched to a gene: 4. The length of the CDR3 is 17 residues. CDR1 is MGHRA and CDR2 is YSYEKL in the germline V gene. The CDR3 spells CASSGLAGGPRTDTQYF. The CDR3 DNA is TGCGCCAGCAGCGGACTAGCGGGAGGGCCTCGCACAGATACGCAGTATTTT.

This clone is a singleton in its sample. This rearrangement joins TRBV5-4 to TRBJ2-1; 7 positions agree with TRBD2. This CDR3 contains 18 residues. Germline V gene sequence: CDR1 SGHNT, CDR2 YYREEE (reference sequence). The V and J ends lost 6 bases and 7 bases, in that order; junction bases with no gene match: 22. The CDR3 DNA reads TGTGCCAGCACCCCAGATCCGAGCGGGATTCGCTGGGGGAATGAGCAGTTCTTC. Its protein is CASTPDPSGIRWGNEQFF.

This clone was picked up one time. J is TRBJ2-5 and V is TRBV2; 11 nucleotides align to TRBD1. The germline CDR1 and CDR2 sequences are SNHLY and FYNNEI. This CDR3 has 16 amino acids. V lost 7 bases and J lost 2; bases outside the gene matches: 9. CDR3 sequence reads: CASTGEGQGVQETQYF. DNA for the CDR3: TGTGCCAGCACCGGAGAGGGACAGGGGGTACAAGAGACCCAGTACTTC.

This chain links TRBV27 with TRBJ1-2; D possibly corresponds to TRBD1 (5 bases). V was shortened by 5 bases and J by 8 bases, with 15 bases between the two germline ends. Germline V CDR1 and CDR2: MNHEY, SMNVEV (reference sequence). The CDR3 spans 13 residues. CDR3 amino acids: CASSPGRVDGYTF. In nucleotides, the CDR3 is TGTGCCAGCAGTCCTGGCAGGGTAGACGGCTACACCTTC.

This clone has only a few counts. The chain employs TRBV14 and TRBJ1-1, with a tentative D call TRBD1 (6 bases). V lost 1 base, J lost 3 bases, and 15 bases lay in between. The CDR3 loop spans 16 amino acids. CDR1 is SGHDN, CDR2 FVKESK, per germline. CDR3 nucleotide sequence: TGTGCCAGCAGCCAAGGAGCAGGGGCAATGTACACTGAAGCTTTCTTT. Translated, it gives CASSQGAGAMYTEAFF.

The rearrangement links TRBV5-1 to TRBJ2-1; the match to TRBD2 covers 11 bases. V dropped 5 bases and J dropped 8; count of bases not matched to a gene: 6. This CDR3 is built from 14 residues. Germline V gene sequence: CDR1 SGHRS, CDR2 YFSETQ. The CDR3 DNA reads TGCGCCAGCAGATTAGCGGGAGGGCCCCATGAGCAGTTCTTC. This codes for CASRLAGGPHEQFF.

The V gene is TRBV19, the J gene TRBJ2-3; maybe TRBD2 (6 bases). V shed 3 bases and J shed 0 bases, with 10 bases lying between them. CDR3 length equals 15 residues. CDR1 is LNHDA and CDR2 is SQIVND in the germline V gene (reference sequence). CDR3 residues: CASSISGTSTDTQYF. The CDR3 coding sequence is TGTGCCAGTAGTATTAGCGGAACTAGCACAGATACGCAGTATTTT.

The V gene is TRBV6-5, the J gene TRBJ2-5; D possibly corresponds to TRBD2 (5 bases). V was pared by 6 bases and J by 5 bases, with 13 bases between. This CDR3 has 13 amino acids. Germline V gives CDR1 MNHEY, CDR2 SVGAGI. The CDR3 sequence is CASRRTSVETQYF. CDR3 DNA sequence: TGTGCCAGCAGACGCACTAGTGTGGAGACCCAGTACTTC.

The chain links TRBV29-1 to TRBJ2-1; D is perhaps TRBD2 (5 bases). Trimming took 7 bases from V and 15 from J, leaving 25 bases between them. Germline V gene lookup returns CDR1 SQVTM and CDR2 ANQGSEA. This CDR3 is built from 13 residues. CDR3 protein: CSATGGSADDVFF. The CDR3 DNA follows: TGCAGCGCTACCGGAGGCTCAGCCGATGACGTGTTCTTC.